The 19 T cell receptor beta chains given below trace back to one sample, sequenced in a study of beta chain features in type 1 diabetes. Every bit of the isolated RNA underwent reverse transcription, so sequencing read expressed TCRB transcripts. TCRdb's copy holds only in-frame clones and misses some; the assay was immunoSEQ multiplex PCR. The sample consists of fewer than 350,000 clones, around 20% of them appearing once. Source material: naive CD4+ T cells from blood. These receptors were obtained from a woman aged 18-30 years in good health.

V and J are TRBV6-5 and TRBJ1-1, with 8 bases aligning to TRBD1. This CDR3 has 13 amino acids. Germline V gene lookup returns CDR1 MNHEY and CDR2 SVGAGI. The junction had 10 bases not matched to a gene; V was cut back by 6 bases and J by 10 bases. The DNA for the CDR3 is TGTGCCAGCAGGGACAGGGTCGTACCCGGAGCTTTCTTT. Its translation: CASRDRVVPGAFF.

The gene calls are TRBV4-2 and TRBJ2-1, with 8 bases lining up with TRBD2. V was pared by 0 bases and J by 7 bases, with 11 bases of the junction left unmatched. This CDR3 region has 17 residues. From germline, CDR1 is LGHNA and CDR2 YNFKEQ. CDR3 loop: CASSQDGMSGGMNEQFF. The CDR3, as DNA: TGTGCCAGCAGCCAAGATGGGATGAGCGGGGGTATGAATGAGCAGTTCTTC.

The chain combines TRBV7-2 with TRBJ2-5; the match to TRBD2 covers 13 bases. The germline V gene encodes CDR1 SGHTA and CDR2 FQGNSA. The CDR3 is 15 amino acids. Germline trimming cut 5 bases from V and 5 bases from J; bases unmatched to any gene: 5. CDR3 bases: TGTGCCAGCAGCCCGGGACTAGCGGGGAGGGAGACCCAGTACTTC. The encoded protein is CASSPGLAGRETQYF.

The chain links TRBV6-5 to TRBJ2-7, with TRBD1 matching 7 bases. Trimming cost V 10 bases and J 6 bases; bases outside gene matches: 15. Germline lookup yields CDR1 MNHEY and CDR2 SVGAGI. CDR3 size: 14 residues. The CDR3 loop reads CATNLQGDRGEQYF. The CDR3 DNA follows: TGTGCCACCAACCTTCAGGGGGATCGAGGCGAGCAGTACTTC.

This sequence joins TRBV5-1 and TRBJ2-7; 7 bases line up with TRBD1. The germline CDR1 and CDR2 sequences are SGHRS and YFSETQ. CDR3 length equals 15 residues. With 2 bases clipped from V and 0 bases from J, the junction kept 5 bases outside the gene matches. CDR3 coding DNA: TGCGCCAGCAGCTTAGGACAGGTTGCCTCCTACGAGCAGTACTTC. It encodes CASSLGQVASYEQYF.

On this clone: Distinct nucleotide sequences in the sample also encode this CDR3. The chain employs TRBV7-2 and TRBJ1-5, with unresolved D. The CDR3 is 14 amino acids. Germline loops: CDR1 SGHTA, CDR2 FQGNSA. Trimming removed 3 bases at V and 2 bases at J, with 8 bases between. CDR3: CASSFGQGNQPQHF. For the CDR3, the DNA is TGTGCCAGCAGCTTCGGTCAGGGCAATCAGCCCCAGCATTTT.

A remark on this clone: Other DNA sequences in the sample encode the same CDR3. The chain carries TRBV5-1 and TRBJ1-5; possible D gene TRBD1, 6 bases. The CDR3 runs 14 residues. V lost 2 bases to trimming and J lost 2 bases, with 8 bases between them. CDR1 is SGHRS and CDR2 is YFSETQ in the germline V gene. This CDR3 reads CASSLQGGNQPQHF. The DNA for the CDR3 is TGCGCCAGCAGCTTACAGGGCGGCAATCAGCCCCAGCATTTT.

In this sample, this clone turned up a few times. The chain recombines TRBV28 with TRBJ1-5; D is ambiguous. V lost 8 bases and J 7 bases, leaving 15 bases between the germline ends. This CDR3 contains 13 residues. CDR1 is MDHEN, CDR2 SYDVKM, per germline. The CDR3 coding sequence is TGTGCCAGCCGCCGAGAGGGAGGACAGCCCCAGCATTTT. This translates into CASRREGGQPQHF.

This rearrangement joins TRBV4-2 to TRBJ2-3; 8 bases fit TRBD2. This CDR3 contains 16 residues. The V and J ends lost 4 bases and 5 bases, in that order; junction bases with no gene match: 11. The V gene's germline CDR1 is LGHNA and CDR2 YNFKEQ. The CDR3 protein is CASSRPFSGAGDTQYF. In DNA, the CDR3 is TGTGCCAGCAGCCGCCCATTTAGCGGGGCGGGAGATACGCAGTATTTT.

This clone was detected a few times. The chain combines TRBV13 with TRBJ1-5; D is unresolved. The V gene lost 3 bases and the J gene lost 7 bases, with 7 bases spanning the gap. Per the germline V gene, CDR1 is PRHDT and CDR2 is FYEKMQ (reference sequence). This CDR3 has 12 residues. CDR3: CASSFRGQPQHF. In DNA form, the CDR3 reads TGTGCCAGCAGCTTCCGGGGACAGCCCCAGCATTTT.

CDR3 nucleotide sequence: TGCGCCAGCAGCCAAGGCCCGGGGACTTCCCAGTTGAATGCTTTCTTT. Protein product: CASSQGPGTSQLNAFF. The chain is built from TRBV4-3 and TRBJ1-1; D may be TRBD1 (5 bases). Germline CDR1 reads LGHNA; CDR2 reads YSLEER. The CDR3 is 16 residues long. V lost 1 base to trimming and J lost 11 bases, with 23 bases between them.

As concerns this clone: The same CDR3 also results from other DNA sequences found in this sample. This sequence joins TRBV7-9 and TRBJ2-3; D not resolved. CDR3 size: 13 residues. Germline CDR1 SEHNR, CDR2 FQNEAQ (reference sequence). The V end was cut by 3 bases, the J end by 0 bases, with 4 bases between. Here the CDR3 reads CASSLGSTDTQYF. CDR3 sequence (DNA): TGTGCCAGCAGCTTGGGCAGCACAGATACGCAGTATTTT.

This clone was recorded only once. Here the CDR3 DNA reads TGTGCCAGCAGCCTACTAGCGGGAGCCTCCACAGATACGCAGTATTTT. Protein: CASSLLAGASTDTQYF. V is TRBV2 and J is TRBJ2-3; 11 nucleotides line up with TRBD2. The V segment lost 6 bases and the J segment 2 bases; nucleotides outside the gene matches: 7. The CDR3 is 16 amino acids. Per the germline V gene, CDR1 is SNHLY and CDR2 is FYNNEI.

This clone appeared a few times. The gene calls are TRBV14 and TRBJ1-2; tentatively, D is TRBD1 (5 bases). CDR1 is SGHDN and CDR2 is FVKESK in the germline V gene. Trimming cost V 1 base and J 8 bases, with 14 bases left between them. The CDR3 consists of 14 residues. Here the CDR3 DNA reads TGTGCCAGCAGCCAAGGCGGGGCGACTAAAGGCTACACCTTC. It specifies CASSQGGATKGYTF.

This chain uses TRBV20-1 with TRBJ2-3; D call uncertain. V was pared by 0 bases and J by 6 bases, with 4 bases between. This CDR3 spans 11 amino acids. Germline V gene sequence: CDR1 DFQATT, CDR2 SNEGSKA (reference sequence). CDR3 loop: CSARDPDTQYF. CDR3 sequence (DNA): TGCAGTGCTAGAGATCCGGATACGCAGTATTTT.

This clone was seen more than once but under ten times. The J gene is TRBJ2-7, the V gene TRBV30; D is possibly TRBD1 (6 bases). The ends were cut back, 4 bases at V and 2 bases at J, with 15 bases in the middle. CDR3 size: 14 residues. The germline V gene has CDR1 GTSNPN and CDR2 SVGIG (reference sequence). This CDR3 is CAWKLGAEAYEQYF. CDR3 DNA: TGTGCCTGGAAATTGGGGGCGGAGGCCTACGAGCAGTACTTC.

This clone was recorded a few times. V is TRBV5-1 and J is TRBJ2-1; TRBD2 matches 13 bases. The germline gives CDR1 SGHRS, CDR2 YFSETQ. V shed 4 bases and J 7 bases; nucleotides not matched to a gene: 5. The CDR3 covers 15 residues. CDR3 residues: CASSALAGGPNEQFF. CDR3 DNA sequence: TGCGCCAGCAGCGCACTAGCGGGAGGGCCAAATGAGCAGTTCTTC.

The chain is built from TRBV25-1 and TRBJ2-7, with D possibly matching TRBD2 (6 bases). The CDR3 has 14 amino acids. The germline CDR1 and CDR2 sequences are MGHDK and SYGVNS. V was trimmed by 3 bases and J by 3 bases, leaving 12 bases between them. CDR3 loop: CASSDDSGDYEQYF. DNA of the CDR3: TGTGCCAGCAGTGACGACTCGGGGGACTACGAGCAGTACTTC.

In this sample, this clone turned up once. V gene TRBV7-3 combines with J gene TRBJ1-1, with D possibly matching TRBD1 (5 bases). The V gene lost 6 bases and the J gene lost 1 base, with 6 bases spanning the gap. Germline assignment: CDR1 SGHTA and CDR2 FQGTGA. The CDR3 totals 12 residues. CDR3 sequence reads: CASSTGNTEAFF. CDR3 bases: TGTGCCAGCAGTACAGGGAACACTGAAGCTTTCTTT.